The 9 T cell receptor beta chains below all came from one sample that was sequenced in a study of Ad26.COV2.S vaccination and SARS-CoV-2 variants. Repertoires were generated with immunoSEQ multiplex PCR, while TCRdb's copy carries only in-frame clones and drops some. The data show a few hundred thousand clones, roughly 90% seen once. Indicated treatment: about 20 received Ad26.COV2.S at low or high dose, single or two shots; about 5 received placebo; per-sample allocation not given. The samples were gathered on day 63 after the first injection of vaccine or placebo. The material sequenced was peripheral blood, taken in a trial of Ad26.COV2.S vaccine versus placebo. Receptor source: a person between 18 and 65 years old who received the Ad26.COV2.S COVID-19 vaccine or a placebo.

The chain combines TRBV19 with TRBJ2-3; 11 bases are a match to TRBD2. CDR3 length equals 16 residues. CDR1 LNHDA and CDR2 SQIVND come from the germline V gene (reference sequence). J gave up 2 bases and V 5 bases, and 6 bases lay outside the gene matches. CDR3 sequence (DNA): TGTGCCAGTAGTGCTACTAGCGGGGGCCACACAGATACGCAGTATTTT. It is translated as CASSATSGGHTDTQYF. The full variable domain, in which reference TRBV19 and TRBJ2-3 provide the parts outside the CDR3, is DGGITQSPKYLFRKEGQNVTLSCEQNLNHDAMYWYRQDPGQGLRLIYYSQIVNDFQKGDIAEGYSVSREKKESFPLTVTSAQKNPTAFYLCASSATSGGHTDTQYFGPGTRLTVL.

The chain links TRBV27 to TRBJ2-3; D is unclear. The V and J ends lost 3 bases and 3 bases respectively, with 7 bases between them. Per germline, CDR1 MNHEY and CDR2 SMNVEV (reference sequence). This CDR3 has 13 amino acids. CDR3 protein: CASSLHRTDTQYF. The DNA for the CDR3 is TGTGCCAGCAGTTTGCACCGGACAGATACGCAGTATTTT.

V is TRBV19 and J is TRBJ1-5, with TRBD1 identical over 7 bases. Germline CDR1 is LNHDA and CDR2 is SQIVND (reference sequence). J was trimmed by 3 bases and V by 5 bases; bases with no gene match: 7. The CDR3 length is 15 residues. The CDR3 region is CASSGRGSDNQPQHF. Written as DNA, the CDR3 is TGTGCCAGTAGTGGCAGGGGGTCCGACAATCAGCCCCAGCATTTT.

This clone appeared a few times. The chain couples TRBV19 to TRBJ1-3; 9 nucleotides agree with TRBD1. Germline V gene data show CDR1 as LNHDA and CDR2 as SQIVND (reference sequence). The CDR3 contains 17 residues. J lost 2 bases, V lost 8 bases, and 13 bases had no gene match. The chain's CDR3 is CASAPGQGIPPGNTIYF. In DNA form, the CDR3 reads TGTGCCAGTGCTCCGGGACAGGGAATCCCCCCTGGAAACACCATATATTTT.

V and J are TRBV4-1 and TRBJ1-4; TRBD1 might be the D (5 bases). The CDR3 loop spans 14 amino acids. The V end lost 1 base, the J end lost 10 bases, and 13 bases lay between the germline ends. The germline CDR1 and CDR2 sequences are MGHRA and YSYEKL. The CDR3 nucleotides are TGCGCCAGCAGCCAAGGGCAGGGAAGGGGAAAACTGTTTTTT. This gives the protein CASSQGQGRGKLFF.

This chain links TRBV2 with TRBJ1-5; TRBD1 is a possible D gene (6 bases). There are 14 residues in the CDR3. Trimming took off 5 bases at V and 5 bases at J, with 13 bases between the two ends. Germline V gives CDR1 SNHLY, CDR2 FYNNEI. CDR3 coding DNA: TGTGCCAGCAGTACACAGGGTACCCATCAGCCCCAGCATTTT. It encodes CASSTQGTHQPQHF.

The chain combines TRBV7-3 with TRBJ2-3; D unresolved. The CDR3 is 13 residues long. The germline V gene has CDR1 SGHTA and CDR2 FQGTGA. With 5 bases removed from V and 1 base from J, the gap between germline ends came to 7 bases. Here the CDR3 reads CASSPDGTDTQYF. CDR3 nucleotides: TGTGCCAGCAGCCCAGACGGCACAGATACGCAGTATTTT.

The rearrangement links TRBV5-4 to TRBJ2-3, with 12 bases matching TRBD2. V dropped 3 bases and J dropped 1; count of bases not matched to a gene: 3. The CDR3 is 16 amino acids. Germline CDR1 is SGHNT and CDR2 is YYREEE (reference sequence). The CDR3 coding sequence is TGTGCCAGCAGCTCACTAGCGGGGGGCCGCACAGATACGCAGTATTTT. This codes for CASSSLAGGRTDTQYF. Complete variable domain (other parts from reference TRBV5-4 and TRBJ2-3): ETGVTQSPTHLIKTRGQQVTLRCSSQSGHNTVSWYQQALGQGPQFIFQYYREEENGRGNFPPRFSGLQFPNYSSELNVNALELDDSALYLCASSSLAGGRTDTQYFGPGTRLTVL.

V and J are TRBV18 and TRBJ1-5; D remains ambiguous. V gave up 3 bases and J gave up 1 base, with 10 bases separating them. The length of the CDR3 is 15 residues. Per the germline V gene, CDR1 is KGHSH and CDR2 is LQKENI. The DNA of the CDR3 is TGTGCCAGCTCACCCCTGGAAACGAGCAATCAGCCCCAGCATTTT. Its translation: CASSPLETSNQPQHF.